These 12 T cell receptor beta chains were all obtained from the same sample, sequenced in a study of blood T cell repertoires in COVID-19. Using immunoSEQ multiplex PCR, the repertoire was profiled, and TCRdb retains in-frame clones only, with some absent. The table includes 380,000 or so clones, 70% to 90% detected once. The material sequenced was peripheral blood. Receptors originate from a woman aged 55-70 years with COVID-19, enrolled during active disease.

This rearrangement joins TRBV6-4 to TRBJ1-4; D might be TRBD1 (5 bases). V was pared by 6 bases and J by 3 bases, with 14 bases between. The CDR3 sequence is 15 residues long. CDR1 and CDR2 (germline): MRHNA, SNTAGT. The CDR3: CASSSQGGPNEKLFF. CDR3 DNA: TGTGCCAGCAGCAGTCAGGGAGGGCCTAATGAAAAACTGTTTTTT.

This clone was picked up a small number of times. This rearrangement joins TRBV30 to TRBJ2-3; no clear D gene. The CDR3 covers 13 residues. Germline V gene sequence: CDR1 GTSNPN, CDR2 SVGIG (reference sequence). Trimming took 2 bases from V and 6 from J, leaving 12 bases between them. The CDR3 protein is CAWSPFQFDTQYF. CDR3 coding DNA: TGTGCCTGGAGTCCTTTCCAGTTCGATACGCAGTATTTT.

The chain combines TRBV4-1 with TRBJ1-1, with a possible D match to TRBD1 (6 bases). Looked up from germline, CDR1 is MGHRA and CDR2 is YSYEKL. CDR3 length equals 14 residues. V lost 4 bases and J 4 bases, leaving 13 bases between the germline ends. The CDR3 spells CASSRTGLGTEAFF. The DNA of the CDR3 is TGCGCCAGCAGCCGAACAGGGCTGGGCACTGAAGCTTTCTTT.

The sample holds one count of this clone. The V call is TRBV19, the J call TRBJ2-1, with TRBD2 as a possible D gene (5 bases). Germline CDR1 is LNHDA and CDR2 is SQIVND (reference sequence). The CDR3 is 17 residues long. The V end was cut by 3 bases, the J end by 0 bases, with 15 bases between. In DNA, the CDR3 is TGTGCCAGTAGTATTCGAGCGGAGGCACACTCCTACAATGAGCAGTTCTTC. Amino acids: CASSIRAEAHSYNEQFF.

This clone turned up a few times. The chain has TRBV10-1 and TRBJ2-1; 10 nucleotides match TRBD2. After removal of 0 bases from V and 1 base from J, the junction contained 9 bases not matched to a gene. The CDR3 sequence is 19 residues long. The germline gives CDR1 WNHNN, CDR2 SYGVQD (reference sequence). CDR3 loop: CASSESFPAGGLSYNEQFF. DNA of the CDR3: TGCGCCAGCAGTGAGTCGTTCCCAGCGGGGGGGCTTTCCTACAATGAGCAGTTCTTC.

V usage is TRBV18 and J usage is TRBJ1-1, with D perhaps TRBD1 (6 bases). CDR1 and CDR2 from the germline V gene are KGHSH and LQKENI. The CDR3 sequence is 14 residues long. Between the trimmed V and J ends, which lost 3 bases and 3 bases, there was a span of 11 bases. The CDR3 spells CASSPDSGDTEAFF. DNA of the CDR3: TGTGCCAGCTCACCGGACAGTGGAGACACTGAAGCTTTCTTT.

The V call is TRBV7-9, the J call TRBJ1-2, with TRBD1 as a possible D gene (5 bases). V shed 1 base and J shed 10 bases, with 16 bases lying between them. The germline V gene encodes CDR1 SEHNR and CDR2 FQNEAQ (reference sequence). The CDR3 spans 14 residues. CDR3: CASSLGGSGGDYTF. The DNA of the CDR3 is TGTGCCAGCAGCTTAGGAGGGAGCGGGGGAGACTACACCTTC.

This chain links TRBV19 with TRBJ2-1; a weak D match, TRBD1 (6 bases). From germline, CDR1 is LNHDA and CDR2 SQIVND (reference sequence). The CDR3 covers 14 residues. The V end was cut by 7 bases, the J end by 1 base, with 11 bases between. The CDR3 region is CASTTGSSYNEQFF. In DNA, the CDR3 is TGTGCCAGTACTACAGGGAGTTCCTACAATGAGCAGTTCTTC.

This clone was detected only a few times. The chain employs TRBV16 and TRBJ2-1; 7 nucleotides agree with TRBD2. This CDR3 spans 14 amino acids. V lost 7 bases, J lost 6 bases, and 9 bases stayed unmatched. Germline CDR1 and CDR2: KGHSY and FQNENV. The DNA for the CDR3 is TGTGCCAGCACCCCCTGGGGCGGGGGCAATGAGCAGTTCTTC. It specifies CASTPWGGGNEQFF.

The chain joins TRBV3-1 (or the pseudogene TRBV3-2) to TRBJ2-5; D possibly corresponds to TRBD1 (5 bases). Germline V lookup: CDR1 LGHDT, CDR2 YNNKEL (reference sequence). This CDR3 spans 15 amino acids. The V gene lost 1 base and the J gene lost 2 bases, with 11 bases spanning the gap. The DNA of the CDR3 is TGTGCCAGCAGCCAAGCTTCTGCAGGGCAAGAGACCCAGTACTTC. Its protein product is CASSQASAGQETQYF.

The DNA for the CDR3 is TGTGCCAGCAGCCTAGATTCGAACACCGGGCGGAGGTCCATTGGCTACACCTTC. Translated: CASSLDSNTGRRSIGYTF. The rearrangement links TRBV13 to TRBJ1-2, with D unclear. There are 18 residues in the CDR3. Germline CDR1 reads PRHDT; CDR2 reads FYEKMQ (reference sequence). Trimming took 5 bases from V and 7 from J, leaving 29 bases between them.

The chain joins TRBV7-3 to TRBJ2-1, with a weak D call TRBD2 (7 bases). CDR1 and CDR2 from the germline V gene are SGHTA and FQGTGA. This CDR3 comprises 14 residues. Trimming cost V 5 bases and J 4 bases, with 12 bases left between them. The CDR3 region has the DNA TGTGCCAGCAGCCCGGGGGGCAATTACAATGAGCAGTTCTTC. Translated, it gives CASSPGGNYNEQFF.